This T cell receptor (beta chain) was retrieved from a study of CD8 T cells in Susac syndrome. The V and J ends lost 5 bases and 0 bases respectively, with 7 bases between them. This CDR3 contains 13 residues. RNA was extracted with the RNeasy kit, and a quantity of about 0.5 to 1 ug was reverse transcribed using random hexamers. Across 54 Vbeta and 13 Jbeta, TCR beta CDR3 was amplified with immunoSEQ multiplex PCR. TCRdb processed the immunoSEQ multiplex PCR reads anew with MiXCR; each CDR3 protein has one entry. The data hold some 200,000 distinct CDR3 sequences, with about 95% observed a single time. This clonotype was counted only a few times. Sequencing of TCR beta was undertaken in CD8+ and CD4+ T cells derived from blood. It was healthy donors who served as the controls, matched for age and sex. Negative isolation was used for CD8+ and CD4+ T cells, and FACS enrichment was applied to TEMRA cells.

Input material: CD4+ T cells from PBMCs. The chain uses TRBV12-3 or TRBV12-4 and TRBJ1-1, with D unresolved. This receptor was obtained from a human donor in good health. The DNA for the CDR3 is TGTGCCAGCAGTACCCAGGTGAACACTGAAGCTTTCTTT. This encodes CASSTQVNTEAFF.